One sample yielded the 24 T cell receptor beta chains listed below, sequenced in a study of identical twins. TCRdb independently ran MiXCR on the 5' RACE reads; one entry per CDR3 protein. The table includes 690,000 or so distinct CDR3 sequences, around 6% detected once. Sequenced: naive T cells sorted from blood. Source of these receptors: a man aged 18 to 30 in good health.

This clonotype was counted many times. This chain links TRBV20-1 with TRBJ2-1; TRBD1 agrees at 7 bases. Germline CDR1 DFQATT, CDR2 SNEGSKA (reference sequence). This CDR3 spans 15 amino acids. The ends lost 4 bases at V and 8 bases at J; junction bases unmatched: 14. CDR3 residues: CSAMKGAPGGHEQFF. In DNA, the CDR3 is TGCAGTGCTATGAAAGGGGCTCCAGGGGGTCATGAGCAGTTCTTC.

This clonotype was seen a few times. V usage is TRBV5-1 and J usage is TRBJ2-2; TRBD1 might be the D (5 bases). This CDR3 has 16 amino acids. Germline CDR1 reads SGHRS; CDR2 reads YFSETQ. Between the trimmed V and J ends, which lost 0 bases and 5 bases, there was a span of 14 bases. As DNA, the CDR3 is TGCGCCAGCAGCTTGGGAAGGGGCACGAGAACCGGGGAGCTGTTTTTT. Translation: CASSLGRGTRTGELFF.

As for this clonotype: Given a much more abundant clone one base away, this may be a read error. The rearrangement links TRBV20-1 to TRBJ2-5; possibly TRBD1 for D (7 bases). The tail of the sequence fits TRBJ2-1 better, so the J call may be wrong. There are 14 residues in the CDR3. Germline V gives CDR1 DFQATT, CDR2 SNEGSKA (reference sequence). The CDR3 DNA sequence: TGCAGTGCTAGGGAGGGGGCCGGTCAAGAGACCCAGTTCTTC. This encodes CSAREGAGQETQFF.

In its sample, this clonotype was seen many times. The chain uses TRBV5-1 and TRBJ2-1, with 9 bases lining up with TRBD2. The CDR3 is made up of 15 amino acids. CDR1 and CDR2 (germline): SGHRS, YFSETQ. J lost 6 bases, V lost 2 bases, and 6 bases had no gene match. CDR3 DNA sequence: TGCGCCAGCAGCTTTAATCTAGCGGGATTCAATGAGCAGTTCTTC. Translating it yields CASSFNLAGFNEQFF.

This clonotype has a count of ten or more. The CDR3 here is CASSQGTSSNNEQFF. The CDR3 DNA reads as TGTGCCAGCAGCCAAGGTACTAGCAGTAACAATGAGCAGTTCTTC. This rearrangement joins TRBV4-2 to TRBJ2-1; D is perhaps TRBD2 (6 bases). This CDR3 region has 15 residues. Germline loops: CDR1 LGHNA, CDR2 YNFKEQ. The V and J ends lost 1 base and 5 bases respectively, with 12 bases between them.

The chain joins TRBV30 to TRBJ2-7; D unclear. This CDR3 comprises 14 residues. Per germline, CDR1 GTSNPN and CDR2 SVGIG (reference sequence). V lost 2 bases to trimming and J lost 2 bases, with 13 bases between them. This CDR3 is CAWSRKMVPYEQYV. The DNA of the CDR3 is TGTGCCTGGAGTAGAAAGATGGTCCCCTACGAGCAGTACGTC.

The V gene is TRBV7-9, the J gene TRBJ1-1; TRBD1 matches at 8 bases. The CDR3 totals 16 residues. Germline assignment: CDR1 SEHNR and CDR2 FQNEAQ (reference sequence). The V and J ends lost 0 bases and 1 base, in that order; junction bases with no gene match: 4. This CDR3 reads CASSLARTGRNTEAFF. The CDR3 bases are TGTGCCAGCAGCTTAGCGAGGACAGGGAGGAACACTGAAGCTTTCTTT.

This clonotype showed up many times. The gene calls are TRBV4-3 and TRBJ1-5, with unresolved D. V was shortened by 0 bases and J by 7 bases, with 13 bases between the two germline ends. This CDR3 contains 15 residues. Germline assignment: CDR1 LGHNA and CDR2 YSLEER. The CDR3 reads CASSQDRHLRQPQHF. The CDR3 DNA reads as TGCGCCAGCAGCCAAGATCGACACTTAAGGCAGCCCCAGCATTTT.

This clonotype was observed many times. The chain's CDR3 is CSARVYQGVDNSPLHF. The CDR3 nucleotides are TGCAGTGCTAGAGTTTATCAGGGCGTCGATAATTCACCCCTCCACTTT. V is TRBV20-1 and J is TRBJ1-6; D may be TRBD1 (5 bases). The germline V and J ends were trimmed by 1 base and 5 bases, with 15 bases remaining between them. This CDR3 contains 16 residues. Germline V lookup: CDR1 DFQATT, CDR2 SNEGSKA (reference sequence).

This clonotype was seen many times. The chain links TRBV20-1 to TRBJ1-5, with 12 bases lining up with TRBD1. The length of the CDR3 is 16 residues. Germline CDR1 DFQATT, CDR2 SNEGSKA (reference sequence). Trimming took 1 base from V and 3 from J; bases not matched to a gene: 4. CDR3 nucleotide sequence: TGCAGTGCTAGAGTTGGGACAGGGGGCTTCAATCAGCCCCAGCATTTT. As protein: CSARVGTGGFNQPQHF.

This clonotype was seen ten or more times. This sequence joins TRBV7-2 and TRBJ2-3; no reliable D call. The CDR3 is made up of 13 amino acids. Germline assignment: CDR1 SGHTA and CDR2 FQGNSA. Trimming left V 2 bases short and J 4 bases short, with 7 bases between. The CDR3 coding sequence is TGTGCCAGCAGCTTATTGACCCCAGATACGCAGTATTTT. It codes for CASSLLTPDTQYF.

In this sample, this clonotype turned up many times. The chain carries TRBV5-1 and TRBJ2-5; tentatively, D is TRBD1 (5 bases). Trimming left V 3 bases short and J 2 bases short, with 8 bases between. This CDR3 contains 13 residues. Germline lookup yields CDR1 SGHRS and CDR2 YFSETQ. In DNA form, the CDR3 reads TGCGCCAGCAGCTACAGGATGCAAGAGACCCAGTACTTC. Its translation is CASSYRMQETQYF.

This rearrangement joins TRBV9 to TRBJ2-2, with a tentative D call TRBD2 (6 bases). This CDR3 has 17 residues. V was shortened by 3 bases and J by 9 bases, with 24 bases between the two germline ends. CDR1 is SGDLS, CDR2 YYNGEE, per germline. The CDR3 DNA reads TGTGCCAGCAGCGCAAAAGTCCGGGACTCTTATAACCGGGAGCTGTTTTTT. Protein sequence: CASSAKVRDSYNRELFF. The full variable domain, rest sourced from reference TRBV9 and TRBJ2-2, is DSGVTQTPKHLITATGQRVTLRCSPRSGDLSVYWYQQSLDQGLQFLIQYYNGEERAKGNILERFSAQQFPDLHSELNLSSLELGDSALYFCASSAKVRDSYNRELFFGEGSRLTVL.

The table lists this clonotype with many counts. J is TRBJ2-3 and V is TRBV27; weak D call: TRBD2 (5 bases). Germline CDR1 and CDR2: MNHEY and SMNVEV (reference sequence). Trimming removed 6 bases at V and 4 bases at J, with 11 bases between. CDR3 length: 13 amino acids. The CDR3 region is CASRRTRSDTQYF. CDR3 DNA sequence: TGTGCCAGCAGGAGGACTCGTTCAGATACGCAGTATTTT.

This clonotype has at least ten counts. The chain has TRBV25-1 and TRBJ2-1, with 7 bases that match TRBD1. Unmatched junction bases numbered 6, after V lost 3 bases and J lost 7 bases. The germline gives CDR1 MGHDK, CDR2 SYGVNS. CDR3 size: 14 residues. The CDR3 spells CASSEAGTVNEQFF. In nucleotides, the CDR3 is TGTGCCAGCAGTGAGGCCGGGACAGTGAATGAGCAGTTCTTC.

Ten or more counts support this clonotype. This chain connects TRBV29-1 to TRBJ2-6; no reliable D call. V lost 1 base and J lost 1, with 8 bases in between. Germline assignment: CDR1 SQVTM and CDR2 ANQGSEA. This CDR3 region has 15 residues. CDR3 sequence reads: CSVEVVGSGANVLTF. The CDR3 coding sequence is TGCAGCGTTGAAGTGGTGGGTTCTGGGGCCAACGTCCTGACTTTC.

In its sample, this clonotype was seen many times. V and J are TRBV4-3 and TRBJ1-1; D is undetermined. The CDR3 is made up of 13 amino acids. Germline loops: CDR1 LGHNA, CDR2 YSLEER. V dropped 3 bases and J dropped 5 bases, with 10 bases sitting between them. The CDR3 is CASSHGVNTEAFF. The DNA of the CDR3 is TGCGCCAGCAGCCACGGGGTCAATACTGAAGCTTTCTTT.

The CDR3 nucleotides are TGTGCCACCAGCAGACGAAGTGGGGCTGGAAGCTCCTACGAGCAGTACGTC. Translated, it gives CATSRRSGAGSSYEQYV. The chain employs TRBV15 and TRBJ2-7; possibly TRBD1 for D (5 bases). The CDR3 is made up of 17 amino acids. The germline CDR1 and CDR2 sequences are LNHNV and YYDKDF (reference sequence). The ends were cut back, 2 bases at V and 0 bases at J, with 17 bases in the middle.

This clonotype was detected ten times or more. This chain links TRBV27 with TRBJ2-3; the D gene could be TRBD1 or TRBD2 (5 bases each). The ends were cut back, 2 bases at V and 2 bases at J, with 17 bases in the middle. The CDR3 totals 17 residues. From germline, CDR1 is MNHEY and CDR2 SMNVEV (reference sequence). Here the CDR3 DNA reads TGTGCCAGCAGTTTAACCCCGCTAGCTGGGGCCACAGATACGCAGTATTTT. This translates into CASSLTPLAGATDTQYF.

The chain carries TRBV5-4 and TRBJ2-7; TRBD1 aligns across 10 bases. CDR3 length: 15 amino acids. CDR1 and CDR2 (germline): SGHNT, YYREEE (reference sequence). V gave up 5 bases and J gave up 6 bases; unmatched junction bases: 11. CDR3 nucleotide sequence: TGTGCCAGCAGGGGCCGGGACAGGGGCTTCGCCGAGCAGTACTTC. This codes for CASRGRDRGFAEQYF.

The V and J genes are TRBV5-1 and TRBJ2-3; TRBD1 aligns across 8 bases. The CDR3 is made up of 16 amino acids. Germline-derived CDR1 and CDR2 are SGHRS and YFSETQ. The ends lost 1 base at V and 2 bases at J; junction bases unmatched: 6. The CDR3 DNA reads as TGCGCCAGCAGCTTGATAGAGACAGGGGACACAGATACGCAGTATTTT. It translates to CASSLIETGDTDTQYF.

In its sample, this clonotype was seen many times. CDR3 coding DNA: TGTGCCAGCCGGACTAGCGAAGGCGGGGAGCTGTTTTTT. Amino acids: CASRTSEGGELFF. This chain connects TRBV4-2 to TRBJ2-2; 9 nucleotides agree with TRBD2. Germline trimming cut 8 bases from V and 7 bases from J; bases unmatched to any gene: 5. In germline, CDR1 is LGHNA, CDR2 YNFKEQ. CDR3 length equals 13 residues.

This clonotype occurred many times. This sequence joins TRBV5-1 and TRBJ2-5, with 7 positions matching TRBD2. J lost 2 bases, V lost 2 bases, and 6 bases had no gene match. Germline CDR1 SGHRS, CDR2 YFSETQ. The CDR3 extends over 15 amino acids. CDR3 region: CASSFGRAYQETQYF. CDR3 bases: TGCGCCAGCAGCTTTGGGAGGGCGTATCAAGAGACCCAGTACTTC. The entire variable domain, with the rest obtained from reference TRBV5-1 and TRBJ2-5, is as follows: KAGVTQTPRYLIKTRGQQVTLSCSPISGHRSVSWYQQTPGQGLQFLFEYFSETQRNKGNFPGRFSGRQFSNSRSEMNVSTLELGDSALYLCASSFGRAYQETQYFGPGTRLLVL.

Ten or more counts support this clonotype. J is TRBJ2-7 and V is TRBV24-1, with 9 nucleotides matching TRBD1. Germline V CDR1 and CDR2: KGHDR, SFDVKD. V dropped 10 bases and J dropped 0; count of bases not matched to a gene: 15. This CDR3 comprises 17 residues. CDR3 in amino acids: CATRLGQGCLGSYEQYV. The CDR3 DNA sequence: TGTGCCACGCGTCTGGGACAGGGATGTTTGGGCTCCTACGAGCAGTACGTC.